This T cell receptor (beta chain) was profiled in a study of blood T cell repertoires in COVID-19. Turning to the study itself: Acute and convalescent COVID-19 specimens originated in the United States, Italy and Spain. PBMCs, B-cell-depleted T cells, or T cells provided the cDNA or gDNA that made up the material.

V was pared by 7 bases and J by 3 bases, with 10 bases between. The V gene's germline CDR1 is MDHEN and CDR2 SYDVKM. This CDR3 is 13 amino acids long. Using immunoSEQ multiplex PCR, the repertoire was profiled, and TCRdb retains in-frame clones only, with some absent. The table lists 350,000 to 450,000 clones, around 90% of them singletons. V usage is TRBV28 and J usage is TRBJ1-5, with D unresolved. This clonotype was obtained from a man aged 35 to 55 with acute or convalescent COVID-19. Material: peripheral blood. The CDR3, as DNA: TGTGCCAGCAAATCGGGGAACAATCAGCCCCAGCATTTT. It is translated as CASKSGNNQPQHF.